A single sample gave rise to the 7 T cell receptor beta chains below, sequenced in a study of T cell repertoires in cytomegalovirus infection. TCRdb redid the calling of the reads with MiXCR, one entry per CDR3 protein. The sample contains approximately 750,000 distinct CDR3 sequences, approximately 34% of which appear only once. The source material was PBMCs. These receptors were obtained from a human donor in good health (CMV status not recorded). Some clones in this sample may be carry-over from other donors' samples.

This clonotype was detected a few times. This chain uses TRBV28 with TRBJ1-3, with unresolved D. The CDR3 contains 15 residues. CDR1 MDHEN and CDR2 SYDVKM come from the germline V gene. Trimming took 3 bases from V and 0 from J, leaving 9 bases between them. The CDR3 spells CASSFRPASGNTIYF. The DNA of the CDR3 is TGTGCCAGCAGTTTTAGGCCTGCCTCTGGAAACACCATATATTTT.

This clonotype was counted at least ten times. The chain combines TRBV6-1 with TRBJ1-5, with D possibly matching TRBD1 (5 bases). Trimming left V 1 base short and J 3 bases short, with 10 bases between. The germline V gene has CDR1 MNHNS and CDR2 SASEGT. This CDR3 comprises 15 residues. The CDR3 loop is CASSEERGFNQPQHF. CDR3 nucleotide sequence: TGTGCCAGCAGTGAAGAGAGGGGATTCAATCAGCCCCAGCATTTT.

This clonotype was detected a few times. The chain carries TRBV5-4 and TRBJ2-1, with D maybe TRBD2 (7 bases). Germline V lookup: CDR1 SGHNT, CDR2 YYREEE (reference sequence). The V gene lost 6 bases and the J gene lost 9 bases, with 28 bases spanning the gap. There are 17 residues in the CDR3. CDR3 residues: CASTTEEGGEWVVEQFF. CDR3 nucleotides: TGTGCCAGCACCACCGAAGAAGGGGGGGAATGGGTTGTTGAGCAGTTCTTC. The entire variable domain, with the rest obtained from reference TRBV5-4 and TRBJ2-1, is as follows: ETGVTQSPTHLIKTRGQQVTLRCSSQSGHNTVSWYQQALGQGPQFIFQYYREEENGRGNFPPRFSGLQFPNYSSELNVNALELDDSALYLCASTTEEGGEWVVEQFFGPGTRLTVL.

The chain links TRBV30 to TRBJ1-1, with TRBD1 matching 7 bases. In germline, CDR1 is GTSNPN, CDR2 SVGIG (reference sequence). CDR3 length: 12 residues. J lost 7 bases, V lost 4 bases, and 6 bases had no gene match. CDR3 DNA: TGTGCCTGGATACCAAACAGGGGTGAAGCTTTCTTT. Amino acid sequence: CAWIPNRGEAFF. The whole variable domain, filled in from reference TRBV30 and TRBJ1-1, reads SQTIHQWPATLVQPVGSPLSLECTVEGTSNPNLYWYRQAAGRGLQLLFYSVGIGQISSEVPQNLSASRPQDRQFILSSKKLLLSDSGFYLCAWIPNRGEAFFGQGTRLTVV.

Concerning this clonotype itself: The junction does not match germline at one end; this may be a read error. The genes are TRBV11-2 and TRBJ1-6, with TRBD1 matching over 7 bases. The CDR3 spans 16 residues. Looked up from germline, CDR1 is SGHAT and CDR2 is FQNNGV. CDR3 sequence reads: CASSPDRASYNSPLQF. Written as DNA, the CDR3 is TGTGCCAGCAGCCCCGACAGGGCATCCTATAATTCACCCCTCCAATTT.

A word on this clonotype: A much larger clone differs by one base, so this may be a read error. The J gene is TRBJ1-1, the V gene TRBV7-3, with D possibly being TRBD1 (5 bases). Looked up from germline, CDR1 is SGHTA and CDR2 is FQGTGA. The germline V and J ends were trimmed by 2 bases and 3 bases, with 10 bases remaining between them. CDR3 length: 14 amino acids. The CDR3 DNA reads TGTGCCAGCAGCTTAGCAGGGATGGACACTGAAGCTTTCTTT. Translation: CASSLAGMDTEAFF.

This clonotype was seen more than once but under ten times. V usage is TRBV24-1 and J usage is TRBJ2-1; D assignment may be TRBD1 or TRBD2 (5 bases each). Trimming stripped 3 bases from V and 4 bases from J, with 27 bases between. Germline CDR1 is KGHDR and CDR2 is SFDVKD. The CDR3 spans 20 residues. This CDR3 is CATSDVQSPGPKGIYNEQFF. The CDR3 coding sequence is TGTGCCACCAGTGATGTGCAGTCACCGGGACCAAAGGGGATTTACAATGAGCAGTTCTTC.